This T cell receptor (beta chain) appears in the sequencing data of a study of PD-L1 blockade in urothelial cancer (TCRdb year 2017). Regarding the complete study: Therapy was started in the mid-2010s for all patients, and atezolizumab 1,200 mg was administered intravenously every 3 weeks. Twenty-five of 29 patients were males with bladder-origin urothelial cancer, and 18 of 29 reported a prior smoking history. An ECOG performance status of 0 or 1 was recorded for the patients, and 0 to 3 prior chemotherapy regimens had been received by the patients. Blood samples were analyzed 3 weeks after the start of treatment (second dose) and 6 weeks after the start of treatment. Blood samples gave median yields of approximately 130,000 T cells and 82,636 unique TCRs, along with a median clonality of about 0.084. An exploratory multi-omic analysis was conducted of the somatic, immune and clinical correlates of response to PD-L1 blockade with atezolizumab in urothelial cancer. TCR sequencing covered pretreatment tumor samples and matched, serially collected peripheral blood taken before and after atezolizumab treatment. Durable clinical benefit was defined as a progression-free survival longer than 6 months, and TCR features were additionally tested against progression-free survival and overall survival. In the same patients, whole exome sequencing and RNA sequencing of pretreatment tumors were performed in addition to TCR sequencing. Durable clinical benefit was achieved by nine patients and was not achieved by 20 patients. Pretreatment blood TCR-seq was available for around 29 patients, at least one posttreatment blood collection was obtained for 24 patients, and tumor TCR-seq was available for 24 patients.

Notes on this clone: No antigen is known for it. The record has no base qualities; no much larger clone is one base away.

Synthetic TCR analog templates were spiked into each PCR to estimate absolute template abundance from read counts. The immunoSEQ assay was used to amplify TCRbeta CDR3 regions from genomic DNA with bias-controlled V and J gene primers. Rearranged TCRbeta segments were sequenced at approximately 20X coverage. The paper's data handling went like this. Clustering was used to correct sequencing errors, and CDR3s were annotated against IMGT to assign V, D and J genes. Out-of-frame and stop-codon sequences were excluded, and only productive TCRbeta rearrangements were used in downstream analyses. Clonality was calculated as one minus the Shannon entropy normalized by the log of the number of unique productive sequences. Fisher's exact test with Benjamini-Hochberg correction, using a cutoff of adjusted p below 0.01, was how clones that differed between time points or between blood and tumor were identified. TCRdb took over this immuneACCESS table, retaining in-frame rearrangements with V and J assigned. Such tables are incomplete; in checked studies, under half of the missing clones stem from an unresolved V gene, and the remainder is unexplained. V, J and clone size derive from that table, while D and trimming were established from the DNA sequence. Within this sample are about 130,000 clones, with 86% of them counted one time only. The top ten clones comprise roughly 2.3% of the sample.

According to the germline V gene (reference sequence), CDR1 reads MNHEY and CDR2 reads SMNVEV. The CDR3 runs 14 amino acids, cysteine and phenylalanine included. The kept DNA is CDR3 alone, 42 bases in frame from the first base. V is trimmed back by 8 bases and J by 5 bases, and the junction contains 9 bases that no gene match accounts for. The time point label corresponds to: peripheral blood 6 weeks after treatment start. A total of 25 to 30 patients with locally advanced or metastatic urothelial carcinoma, treated at Memorial Sloan Kettering on a trial protocol, made up the cohort. Peripheral blood mononuclear cells were collected pretreatment and during treatment, at between 1 and 8 total time points per patient. The Qiagen DNeasy Blood extraction kit was used to purify genomic DNA from total PBMCs and tumor samples. PBMCs were collected pretreatment and during treatment and were isolated and stored as previously described.

The research as a whole found: Greater expansion of tumor-associated TCR clones in peripheral blood 3 weeks after the start of treatment was observed in patients with durable benefit (n ≈ 22, p = 0.022). A pretreatment peripheral blood TCR clonality below the median was linked to improved progression-free and overall survival. Because of the small sample size (n ≈ 29) and the many exploratory analyses performed, the results are intended to be regarded as hypothesis-generating.

The rearrangement combines TRBV27 with TRBJ1-1, with 9 middle bases fitting TRBD1. The receptor was isolated from a middle-aged man with urothelial cancer. Sequencing was performed on PBMCs, taken around atezolizumab (anti-PD-L1) treatment. The CDR3 has the sequence CASRRDRVSTEAFF. The bases are TGTGCCAGCCGCCGGGACAGGGTTTCAACTGAAGCTTTCTTT.